This T cell receptor (beta chain) was documented in a study of shared clonotypes between healthy human individuals. Points from the study as a whole: Enrolling few donors narrowed the genetic and exposure-history diversity that was represented.

PCR replicates performed on unsorted PBMC used approximately 300 ng DNA, 25,000 to 35,000 T cell genomes. The repertoire was sequenced with immunoSEQ multiplex PCR; TCRdb's copy has only in-frame clones and lacks some. The top ten clones hold 13% of a sample with 400,000 to 500,000 clones, 76% of them seen once. The CDR3 length is 15 residues. V was pared by 5 bases and J by 3 bases, with 7 bases of the junction left unmatched. Germline CDR1 SGHTA, CDR2 FQGNSA. HIV-negative, healthy adults without recent acute infections or vaccinations were the donors. On this clone: No antigen is known for it.

The chain is built from TRBV7-2 and TRBJ2-7; 10 bases are a match to TRBD1. The sequence derives from a woman aged 35 to 49 in good health. Some clones in this sample may be carry-over from other donors' samples. Specimen: PBMCs. The CDR3 sequence is CASSARQGASYEQYF. The DNA for the CDR3 is TGTGCCAGCAGCGCTAGACAGGGGGCGAGCTACGAGCAGTACTTC.